These 28 T cell receptor beta chains were sequenced from one sample in a study of T cells in women clearing cervical HPV infection. The repertoire was sequenced with immunoSEQ multiplex PCR; TCRdb's copy has only in-frame clones and lacks some. The data include about 30,000 clones; the top ten clones carry about 4%. Sample: blood buffy coat. The receptors originated from a woman aged 18 to 75 with a cervical HPV16 infection that either progressed to CIN3+ or cleared (not recorded which).

Here the CDR3 reads CSASVPGQSMNTEAFF. CDR3 bases read: TGCAGTGCTAGCGTTCCAGGACAGTCTATGAACACTGAA. V and J are TRBV20-1 and TRBJ1-1; possibly TRBD1 for D (6 bases). The read ends 3 residues early relative to the CDR3; the germline J gene fills the gap. The length of the CDR3 is 16 residues. Trimming removed 3 bases at V and 0 bases at J, with 17 bases between. Germline CDR1 and CDR2: DFQATT and SNEGSKA (reference sequence).

A note on this clone: With the read ending 3 residues before the CDR3 end, the germline J gene is used to fill in that end. The chain links TRBV19 to TRBJ1-1, with TRBD1 identical over 8 bases. V was clipped by 3 bases and J by 1 base; unmatched bases: 1. Germline loops: CDR1 LNHDA, CDR2 SQIVND (reference sequence). CDR3 length: 14 amino acids. CDR3 bases read: TGTGCCAGTAGTATTGACAGGGGGAACACTGAA. This gives the protein CASSIDRGNTE. The entire CDR3 sequence reads CASSIDRGNTEAFF.

A remark on this clone: With the read ending 3 residues before the CDR3 end, the germline J gene is used to fill in that end. This chain joins TRBV20-1 and TRBJ1-1, with D uncertain. The CDR3 loop spans 13 amino acids. Germline V gene lookup returns CDR1 DFQATT and CDR2 SNEGSKA (reference sequence). Deletions cut 0 bases from V and 4 bases from J, with 9 bases between. The CDR3 here is CSARDLNPTEAFF. CDR3 bases read: TGCAGTGCTAGAGATTTAAATCCCACTGAA.

The CDR3 DNA, read in part, is TGCAGCGTTGTCTTAGTATACAATGAG. It yields the protein CSVVLVYNE. The full-length CDR3 reads as CSVVLVYNEQFF. V and J are TRBV29-1 and TRBJ2-1; D remains ambiguous. The read terminates 3 residues ahead of where the CDR3 ends, so the germline J gene completes it. V lost 4 bases and J 4 bases, leaving 8 bases between the germline ends. Germline assignment: CDR1 SQVTM and CDR2 ANQGSEA. This CDR3 is built from 12 residues.

A word on this clone: With the read ending 3 residues before the CDR3 end, the germline J gene is used to fill in that end. The chain is built from TRBV19 and TRBJ2-3; D might be TRBD1 (6 bases). CDR1 LNHDA and CDR2 SQIVND come from the germline V gene (reference sequence). The V end lost 6 bases, the J end lost 5 bases, and 15 bases lay between the germline ends. This CDR3 is built from 14 residues. The part of the CDR3 DNA that was read is TGTGCCAGTAGACCCTCAGGGGCGCAAGATACG. Translating gives CASRPSGAQDT. The entire CDR3 protein is CASRPSGAQDTQYF. Drawing the rest from reference TRBV19 and TRBJ2-3, the complete variable domain is DGGITQSPKYLFRKEGQNVTLSCEQNLNHDAMYWYRQDPGQGLRLIYYSQIVNDFQKGDIAEGYSVSREKKESFPLTVTSAQKNPTAFYLCASRPSGAQDTQYFGPGTRLTVL.

Details on this clone: The read is 3 residues too short to cover the CDR3 end, so that end is filled in from the germline J gene. This sequence joins TRBV14 and TRBJ2-7, with a possible D match to TRBD2 (5 bases). The V and J ends lost 4 bases and 6 bases respectively, with 13 bases between them. Germline V gene sequence: CDR1 SGHDN, CDR2 FVKESK. The CDR3 runs 13 residues. The chain's CDR3 is CASSPSGKGEQYF. The sequenced CDR3 bases are TGTGCCAGCAGCCCGAGCGGAAAGGGCGAG.

Here the CDR3 reads CASSYGQGGEQYF. The CDR3 bases that were read are TGCGCCAGCAGCTATGGACAGGGAGGCGAG. The chain links TRBV5-1 to TRBJ2-7; TRBD1 aligns across 8 bases. The read stops 3 residues short of the end of the CDR3; the missing end is completed from the germline J gene. This CDR3 contains 13 residues. The germline CDR1 and CDR2 sequences are SGHRS and YFSETQ. Losses at the gene ends were 3 bases for V and 6 bases for J; bases not matched to a gene: 5.

Details on this clone: The read terminates 3 residues before the CDR3 end, so the remaining end is supplied by the germline J gene. The V call is TRBV14, the J call TRBJ1-1; no reliable D call. In germline, CDR1 is SGHDN, CDR2 FVKESK. The V and J ends lost 1 base and 0 bases respectively, with 9 bases between them. There are 15 residues in the CDR3. The sequenced part of the CDR3 DNA is TGTGCCAGCAGCCAAGGCAGATTAATGAACACTGAA. Protein: CASSQGRLMNTE. The entire CDR3 is CASSQGRLMNTEAFF.

Concerning this clone: Read coverage stops 3 residues before the CDR3 terminus; the germline J gene supplies the remainder. The chain combines TRBV19 with TRBJ1-2; TRBD1 matches 8 bases. Unmatched junction bases numbered 3, after V lost 0 bases and J lost 6 bases. The CDR3 spans 14 residues. The germline CDR1 and CDR2 sequences are LNHDA and SQIVND (reference sequence). The DNA read from the CDR3 is TGTGCCAGTAGTATAGACAGGGGGCTCCATGGC. This sequence encodes CASSIDRGLHG. The entire CDR3 reads CASSIDRGLHGYTF.

With regard to this clone: The read ends 3 residues early relative to the CDR3; the germline J gene fills the gap. V gene TRBV2 combines with J gene TRBJ1-2, with TRBD1 identical over 9 bases. The ends lost 7 bases at V and 6 bases at J; junction bases unmatched: 9. This CDR3 comprises 14 residues. Germline CDR1 and CDR2: SNHLY and FYNNEI. CDR3: CASNRDREDDGYTF. The CDR3 bases that were read are TGTGCCAGCAATCGGGACAGGGAGGATGATGGC.

Points on this clone: The CDR3 extends 3 residues past the end of the read, so its final part is completed from the germline J gene. The chain couples TRBV5-1 to TRBJ1-1; D is ambiguous. CDR3 length equals 15 residues. Per germline, CDR1 SGHRS and CDR2 YFSETQ. Deletions cut 0 bases from V and 0 bases from J, with 9 bases between. The CDR3 spells CASSLVLGLNTEAFF. The CDR3 DNA, read in part, is TGCGCCAGCAGCTTGGTGCTGGGCTTGAACACTGAA.

As concerns this clone: The CDR3 end falls 3 residues outside the read, so it is completed with the germline J gene. V usage is TRBV19 and J usage is TRBJ1-2, with a possible D match to TRBD1 (6 bases). This CDR3 region has 14 residues. CDR1 is LNHDA, CDR2 SQIVND, per germline (reference sequence). The part of the CDR3 DNA that was read is TGTGCCAGTAGTACCCCCCTCACAGGGAATGAC. Protein product: CASSTPLTGND. The entire CDR3 protein is CASSTPLTGNDYTF.

A note on this clone: The observed sequence ends 3 residues before the CDR3 terminus, with the missing tail filled in from the germline J gene. The chain couples TRBV18 to TRBJ2-4; 9 bases fit TRBD1. Germline CDR1 is KGHSH and CDR2 is LQKENI. CDR3 length: 17 residues. CDR3 bases read: TGTGCCAGCTCACCACTACCGTCCGGGACAGGGAACTATGGT. Residues: CASSPLPSGTGNYG. The entire CDR3 protein reads CASSPLPSGTGNYGQYF.

As regards this clone: The CDR3 end falls 3 residues outside the read, so it is completed with the germline J gene. The chain carries TRBV2 and TRBJ1-2, with TRBD1 matching over 9 bases. After removal of 8 bases from V and 3 bases from J, the junction contained 1 base not matched to a gene. CDR3 length: 12 amino acids. Germline V CDR1 and CDR2: SNHLY, FYNNEI. The sequenced CDR3 bases are TGTGCCAGCCGGACAGGGGACTATGGC. Its protein product is CASRTGDYG. The full CDR3 is CASRTGDYGYTF. Based on the CDR3 plus reference TRBV2 and TRBJ1-2, the full variable domain is EPEVTQTPSHQVTQMGQEVILRCVPISNHLYFYWYRQILGQKVEFLVSFYNNEISEKSEIFDDQFSVERPDGSNFTLKIRSTKLEDSAMYFCASRTGDYGYTFGSGTRLTVV.

With regard to this clone: The CDR3 extends 3 residues past the end of the read, so its final part is completed from the germline J gene. This rearrangement joins TRBV2 to TRBJ1-5, with a weak D call TRBD1 (5 bases). Per the germline V gene, CDR1 is SNHLY and CDR2 is FYNNEI. Trimming pared 3 bases from V and 3 bases from J, leaving 9 bases between. The CDR3 is 14 amino acids. CDR3 DNA, as far as it was read: TGTGCCAGCAGTGAGTTCAGGGACAATCAGCCC. The encoded protein is CASSEFRDNQP. The full-length CDR3 reads as CASSEFRDNQPQHF.

Notes on this clone: The read gets to within 3 residues of the CDR3 end, and the germline J gene fills in the rest. V and J are TRBV18 and TRBJ2-2, with D perhaps TRBD2 (6 bases). The CDR3 sequence is 14 residues long. Trimming cost V 5 bases and J 3 bases, with 10 bases left between them. Germline values: CDR1 KGHSH, CDR2 LQKENI. Partial CDR3 DNA: TGTGCCAGCTCAGCGGGACTCGACACCGGGGAG. Protein product: CASSAGLDTGE. The CDR3 in full is CASSAGLDTGELFF.

Remarks on this clone: The read falls 3 residues short of the CDR3 end, and the missing part is taken from the germline J gene. This sequence joins TRBV10-3 and TRBJ2-1, with TRBD1 matching over 9 bases. The V gene end was trimmed by 6 bases and the J gene end by 8 bases; junction bases not matched to a gene: 2. CDR1 and CDR2 from the germline V gene are ENHRY and SYGVKD. The CDR3 covers 12 residues. This chain's CDR3 is CAISRDRDEQFF. The sequenced part of the CDR3 DNA is TGTGCCATCAGCCGGGACAGGGATGAG.

Concerning this clone itself: The missing CDR3 end, 3 residues past where the read stops, is filled in from the germline J gene. The J gene is TRBJ2-7, the V gene TRBV10-3, with 10 bases lining up with TRBD2. V lost 5 bases and J lost 4; bases outside the gene matches: 5. This CDR3 contains 14 residues. Germline values: CDR1 ENHRY, CDR2 SYGVKD. The part of the CDR3 DNA that was read is TGTGCCATCAGTCGCGGGACTAGCGATTACGAG. Its translation: CAISRGTSDYE. The full CDR3 is CAISRGTSDYEQYF.

The CDR3 bases that were read are TGTGCCAGCACCTTAGCGGGAGGGCCCGGGGAG. It yields the protein CASTLAGGPGE. The complete CDR3 reads CASTLAGGPGELFF. This chain links TRBV5-4 with TRBJ2-2; 11 nucleotides line up with TRBD2. From the germline J gene comes the end of the CDR3, since the read stops 3 residues before it. With V trimmed by 6 bases and J by 6 bases, 4 bases remained unmatched. The length of the CDR3 is 14 residues. From germline, CDR1 is SGHNT and CDR2 YYREEE (reference sequence).

As concerns this clone: The read gets to within 3 residues of the CDR3 end, and the germline J gene fills in the rest. The chain links TRBV20-1 to TRBJ1-2; 7 nucleotides align to TRBD1. CDR3 length equals 15 residues. V shed 5 bases, J shed 2 bases, and the junction held 11 bases outside the gene matches. From germline, CDR1 is DFQATT and CDR2 SNEGSKA (reference sequence). CDR3: CSASSPDRLNYGYTF. Partial CDR3 DNA: TGCAGTGCTTCCAGCCCGGACAGGCTGAACTATGGC.

On this clone itself: Coverage ceases 3 residues before the CDR3 finishes, and the germline J gene fills in the end. The gene calls are TRBV18 and TRBJ2-2, with TRBD1 matching 8 bases. The germline CDR1 and CDR2 sequences are KGHSH and LQKENI. This CDR3 region has 15 residues. V lost 3 bases and J lost 0; bases outside the gene matches: 0. The chain's CDR3 is CASSPGQANTGELFF. The sequenced CDR3 bases are TGTGCCAGCTCACCGGGACAGGCGAACACCGGGGAG.

As regards this clone: The DNA ends 3 residues before the CDR3 does, and the rest of the CDR3 is filled in from the germline J gene. The rearrangement uses TRBV2 and TRBJ2-2, with a possible D match to TRBD2 (5 bases). This CDR3 is 15 amino acids long. CDR1 is SNHLY, CDR2 FYNNEI, per germline. Trimming took 0 bases from V and 3 from J, leaving 8 bases between them. The CDR3 reads CASSEALRDTGELFF. CDR3 DNA (partial): TGTGCCAGCAGTGAAGCGTTGAGGGACACCGGGGAG.

On this clone itself: The read ends 3 residues shy of where the CDR3 ends; the end is completed using the germline J gene. The V call is TRBV5-6, the J call TRBJ2-1; 8 bases are shared with TRBD2. V lost 3 bases, J lost 4 bases, and 6 bases stayed unmatched. From germline, CDR1 is SGHDT and CDR2 YYEEEE. The CDR3 runs 15 residues. CDR3 in amino acids: CASSWRSSGYNEQFF. The CDR3 bases that were read are TGTGCCAGCAGCTGGAGGTCTAGCGGGTACAATGAG.

Regarding this clone: The observed sequence ends 3 residues before the CDR3 terminus, with the missing tail filled in from the germline J gene. The genes are TRBV6-2 or TRBV6-3 and TRBJ2-2; possibly TRBD1 for D (6 bases). The CDR3 covers 17 residues. Germline lookup yields CDR1 MNHEY and CDR2 SVGEGT. The CDR3 bases that were read are TGTGCCAGCAGTCCCCGTCTTGGGGGCTCTGGGGCCAACGTG. Encoded protein: CASSPRLGGSGANV. The whole CDR3 sequence is CASSPRLGGSGANVLFF.

Notes on this clone: Read coverage stops 3 residues before the CDR3 terminus; the germline J gene supplies the remainder. This rearrangement joins TRBV11-2 to TRBJ2-3; 7 bases align to TRBD2. Trimming at V came to 4 bases and at J to 2 bases, leaving 6 bases not matched to a gene. This CDR3 is 15 amino acids long. CDR1 and CDR2 from the germline V gene are SGHAT and FQNNGV. The DNA read from the CDR3 is TGTGCCAGCAGCTCGCTAGCGGCCGCCACAGATACG. Its protein product is CASSSLAAATDT. The whole CDR3 protein is CASSSLAAATDTQYF. Full variable domain (outside the CDR3, taken from reference TRBV11-2 and TRBJ2-3): EAGVAQSPRYKIIEKRQSVAFWCNPISGHATLYWYQQILGQGPKLLIQFQNNGVVDDSQLPKDRFSAERLKGVDSTLKIQPAKLEDSAVYLCASSSLAAATDTQYFGPGTRLTVL.

Concerning this clone: At one end the junction does not follow the germline gene, possibly because of a read error. The read comes to an end 3 residues before the CDR3 does, leaving the germline J gene to fill in the end. The chain uses TRBV4-2 and TRBJ1-5; D not resolved. Germline assignment: CDR1 LGHNA and CDR2 YNFKEQ. The CDR3 totals 15 residues. The covered CDR3 bases are TGCGCCAGCAGCCAAAGGGTGGGCGGCAATCAGCCC. Protein sequence: CASSQRVGGNQP. The whole CDR3 protein reads CASSQRVGGNQPQHF.

Details on this clone: Sequencing ends 3 residues short of the CDR3 end; the germline J gene provides the rest. This rearrangement joins TRBV18 to TRBJ2-7; the match to TRBD2 covers 14 bases. This CDR3 has 16 residues. J gave up 2 bases and V 3 bases, and 3 bases lay outside the gene matches. CDR1 KGHSH and CDR2 LQKENI come from the germline V gene. CDR3 DNA, as far as it was read: TGTGCCAGCTCACCGGGACTAGCGGGAGTAGCCTACGAG. Translated, it gives CASSPGLAGVAYE. The CDR3 as a whole reads CASSPGLAGVAYEQYF.

Of note for this clone: From the germline J gene comes the end of the CDR3, since the read stops 3 residues before it. This chain links TRBV5-1 with TRBJ2-7; maybe TRBD1 (5 bases). Trimming left V 1 base short and J 2 bases short, with 10 bases between. The CDR3 runs 14 residues. From germline, CDR1 is SGHRS and CDR2 YFSETQ. This chain's CDR3 is CASSLIRETYEQYF. CDR3 DNA, as far as it was read: TGCGCCAGCAGCTTGATCAGGGAAACCTACGAG.